Each of the 14 T cell receptor beta chains below was sequenced from the same sample in a study of shared clonotypes between healthy human individuals. Naive CD8 cells lacked CD45RO and underwent positive selection for CCR7, leaving out terminally differentiated effector memory CD45RA+ cells. Produced via immunoSEQ multiplex PCR; TCRdb's table is partial and in-frame only. The sample includes about 2 million clones, over 85% of them seen just once. Sequencing was carried out using naive CD8+ T cells sorted from blood. These receptor sequences come from a young man in good health.

The rearrangement joins TRBV10-2 to TRBJ2-1; perhaps TRBD2 as D (5 bases). The CDR3 runs to 11 residues. V gave up 8 bases and J gave up 6 bases, with 8 bases separating them. Germline loops: CDR1 WSHSY, CDR2 SAAADI. Here the CDR3 DNA reads TGCGCCAGCCGGGATTTCAATGAGCAGTTCTTC. It encodes CASRDFNEQFF.

Note on this clone: The same CDR3 also results from other DNA sequences found in this sample. The chain combines TRBV27 with TRBJ2-5, with TRBD2 as a possible D gene (6 bases). From germline, CDR1 is MNHEY and CDR2 SMNVEV (reference sequence). Trimming stripped 0 bases from V and 1 base from J, with 12 bases between. This CDR3 spans 16 amino acids. Written as DNA, the CDR3 is TGTGCCAGCAGTTTATCGCCGGGAGCGGCCCAAGAGACCCAGTACTTC. Its translation is CASSLSPGAAQETQYF.

This sequence joins TRBV7-3 and TRBJ2-3, with 10 bases that match TRBD2. The trim removed 5 bases at V and 3 bases at J, leaving 5 bases unmatched. The CDR3 has 15 amino acids. The germline V gene has CDR1 SGHTA and CDR2 FQGTGA. The CDR3 spells CASSLGLAVTDTQYF. CDR3 coding DNA: TGTGCCAGCAGCCTTGGACTAGCGGTAACAGATACGCAGTATTTT.

The V gene is TRBV9, the J gene TRBJ2-7, with D tentatively TRBD2 (5 bases). With 2 bases removed from V and 13 bases from J, the gap between germline ends came to 16 bases. Germline V gene data show CDR1 as SGDLS and CDR2 as YYNGEE. This CDR3 contains 12 residues. This CDR3 reads CASSVKGVEGYF. Here the CDR3 DNA reads TGTGCCAGCAGCGTCAAAGGCGTTGAGGGATACTTC.

The J gene is TRBJ1-6, the V gene TRBV25-1; a weak D match, TRBD1 (5 bases). CDR1 MGHDK and CDR2 SYGVNS come from the germline V gene. The CDR3 totals 15 residues. V was clipped by 1 base and J by 8 bases, with 12 bases between them. DNA for the CDR3: TGTGCCAGCAGTGAATTGGGGGGTGGGGATTCACCCCTCCACTTT. Translated, it gives CASSELGGGDSPLHF. The full variable domain, in which reference TRBV25-1 and TRBJ1-6 provide the parts outside the CDR3, is EADIYQTPRYLVIGTGKKITLECSQTMGHDKMYWYQQDPGMELHLIHYSYGVNSTEKGDLSSESTVSRIRTEHFPLTLESARPSHTSQYLCASSELGGGDSPLHFGNGTRLTVT.

In nucleotides, the CDR3 is TGCGCCAGCAGCCAAGCAGGGACAGAGCCCTACGAGCAGTACTTC. It specifies CASSQAGTEPYEQYF. This chain connects TRBV4-1 to TRBJ2-7; 7 bases line up with TRBD1. Per germline, CDR1 MGHRA and CDR2 YSYEKL. This CDR3 comprises 15 residues. Losses at the gene ends were 1 base for V and 2 bases for J; bases not matched to a gene: 5.

V is TRBV5-1 and J is TRBJ1-2; 9 nucleotides agree with TRBD1. After removal of 2 bases from V and 1 base from J, the junction contained 6 bases not matched to a gene. Germline CDR1 SGHRS, CDR2 YFSETQ. The CDR3 totals 16 residues. In DNA, the CDR3 is TGCGCCAGCAGCTTCTGGACAGGGGACGGTAACTATGGCTACACCTTC. Translated, it gives CASSFWTGDGNYGYTF.

V is TRBV5-1 and J is TRBJ2-5; D may correspond to TRBD1 or TRBD2 (6 bases each). V gave up 0 bases and J gave up 1 base, with 19 bases separating them. The CDR3 totals 18 residues. Germline V gives CDR1 SGHRS, CDR2 YFSETQ. The CDR3 loop is CASSLEVGGRVPQETQYF. As DNA, the CDR3 is TGCGCCAGCAGCTTGGAAGTTGGGGGGCGCGTTCCCCAAGAGACCCAGTACTTC.

CDR3 coding DNA: TGTGCCTGGAGGGGGCAATGGGGCACTGAAGCTTTCTTT. Encoded protein: CAWRGQWGTEAFF. This rearrangement joins TRBV30 to TRBJ1-1, with D possibly matching TRBD1 (5 bases). V lost 3 bases and J lost 4, with 12 bases in between. Germline V gene data show CDR1 as GTSNPN and CDR2 as SVGIG (reference sequence). CDR3 length equals 13 residues.

CDR3 amino acids: CASSGTKNEQYF. The CDR3 DNA is TGTGCCAGCTCCGGGACTAAAAACGAGCAGTACTTC. The chain is built from TRBV6-4 and TRBJ2-7; 7 bases agree with TRBD2. Germline lookup yields CDR1 MRHNA and CDR2 SNTAGT. This CDR3 region has 12 residues. J lost 5 bases, V lost 8 bases, and 6 bases had no gene match.

V usage is TRBV2 and J usage is TRBJ2-1; D call uncertain. V gave up 10 bases and J gave up 0 bases, with 10 bases separating them. CDR1 and CDR2 from the germline V gene are SNHLY and FYNNEI. There are 13 residues in the CDR3. The CDR3 DNA is TGTGCCACCAAGACGAGCTCCTACAATGAGCAGTTCTTC. Translation: CATKTSSYNEQFF. The full variable domain, its missing parts supplied by reference TRBV2 and TRBJ2-1, is EPEVTQTPSHQVTQMGQEVILRCVPISNHLYFYWYRQILGQKVEFLVSFYNNEISEKSEIFDDQFSVERPDGSNFTLKIRSTKLEDSAMYFCATKTSSYNEQFFGPGTRLTVL.

The CDR3 here is CASSWTDDMTEAFF. The DNA of the CDR3 is TGTGCCAGCAGTTGGACAGACGACATGACTGAAGCTTTCTTT. The V and J genes are TRBV6-1 and TRBJ1-1; tentatively, D is TRBD1 (6 bases). The CDR3 contains 14 residues. Per the germline V gene, CDR1 is MNHNS and CDR2 is SASEGT. The V and J ends lost 5 bases and 5 bases respectively, with 15 bases between them.

The chain links TRBV2 to TRBJ1-1; D is unresolved. The V gene lost 1 base and the J gene lost 4 bases, with 13 bases spanning the gap. CDR1 and CDR2 (germline): SNHLY, FYNNEI. This CDR3 contains 15 residues. DNA for the CDR3: TGTGCCAGCAGTGAAGTTGGGGTTTTGGGCACTGAAGCTTTCTTT. Amino acid sequence: CASSEVGVLGTEAFF.

The chain is built from TRBV14 and TRBJ1-1, with 9 bases lining up with TRBD1. The V gene's germline CDR1 is SGHDN and CDR2 FVKESK. J gave up 2 bases and V 0 bases, and 10 bases lay outside the gene matches. CDR3 length: 18 residues. CDR3 region: CASSQDFRTGELNTEAFF. DNA for the CDR3: TGTGCCAGCAGCCAAGATTTTCGGACAGGGGAGTTAAACACTGAAGCTTTCTTT.